This T cell receptor (beta chain) was found in a study of CD8+ T cells in alopecia areata. This CDR3 contains 15 residues. V lost 1 base and J lost 0; bases outside the gene matches: 6. Germline V gene sequence: CDR1 SQVTM, CDR2 ANQGSEA. Investigators isolated RNA and reverse transcribed it into cDNA to act as the sequencing template. Method: immunoSEQ multiplex PCR; TCRdb's copy keeps in-frame clones and lacks some. The sample yields more than 110,000 clones, nearly 55% seen once. In regard to this clone: No antigen is known for it.

Treatment described: oral pan-JAK inhibitor, 5-10 mg twice daily. Peripheral blood and lesional scalp punch biopsies were taken from alopecia areata patients. Overall study results and limits: Higher clonality and more expanded CD8+ clones appeared in lesional than normal scalp. A single nonresponder leaves the baseline CD8+ expansion link to response uncertain.

The TCR originated in a human donor with alopecia areata. V is TRBV29-1 and J is TRBJ2-7; 7 nucleotides line up with TRBD2. Source: CD8+ T cells sorted from blood, taken at week 4, from a patient treated with tofacitinib. CDR3 DNA: TGCAGCGTTGAAGGGAGAGCGGGGAGCTCCTACGAGCAGTACTTC. Translating it yields CSVEGRAGSSYEQYF.